Below, 12 T cell receptor beta chains from the same sample are listed, as sequenced in a study of T cells in Graves' hyperthyroidism and ophthalmopathy. Amplification of TCR beta CDR3 regions used RNA as the template. The HTBI set primed first-round TCR CDR3 RT-PCR. TCRdb recomputed calls from the multiplex PCR reads with MiXCR, one row per CDR3 protein. Altogether around 600,000 distinct CDR3 sequences are present, around 14% being singletons, with the ten largest covering more than 6%. The sample consisted of blood. These receptors came from a woman between 18 and 29 years old with Graves' ophthalmopathy.

This clonotype was recorded at least ten times. This sequence joins TRBV28 and TRBJ2-3; D is ambiguous. This CDR3 is built from 11 residues. From germline, CDR1 is MDHEN and CDR2 SYDVKM. V lost 0 bases, J lost 10 bases, and 5 bases lay in between. The CDR3 loop is CASSLWQSQYF. CDR3 in DNA: TGTGCCAGCAGTTTATGGCAGTCGCAGTATTTT.

This clonotype was seen ten or more times. The genes are TRBV18 and TRBJ2-5, with D perhaps matching TRBD2 (6 bases). The germline V and J ends were trimmed by 2 bases and 5 bases, with 12 bases remaining between them. The CDR3 sequence is 14 residues long. Germline V gene sequence: CDR1 KGHSH, CDR2 LQKENI. The CDR3 region is CASSPGDREETQYF. The CDR3 DNA reads TGTGCCAGCTCACCAGGGGACCGGGAGGAGACCCAGTACTTC.

This clonotype was seen a handful of times. CDR3 protein: CASSYSKSSYEQYF. CDR3 sequence (DNA): TGTGCCAGCAGTTACTCTAAGAGCTCCTACGAGCAGTACTTC. The chain is built from TRBV6-2 or TRBV6-3 and TRBJ2-7, with D uncertain. Per the germline V gene, CDR1 is MNHEY and CDR2 is SVGEGT. The CDR3 loop spans 14 amino acids. The V end was cut by 0 bases, the J end by 0 bases, with 6 bases between.

V and J are TRBV29-1 and TRBJ1-3; D perhaps matches TRBD1 (6 bases). CDR1 is SQVTM and CDR2 is ANQGSEA in the germline V gene. Trimming removed 7 bases from V and 2 bases from J, with 15 bases in between. CDR3 length equals 14 residues. The CDR3 nucleotides are TGCAGCGCCAGCCCTCAGGGGACTGGAAACACCATATATTTT. Its translation: CSASPQGTGNTIYF. The full variable domain, in which reference TRBV29-1 and TRBJ1-3 provide the parts outside the CDR3, is SAVISQKPSRDICQRGTSLTIQCQVDSQVTMMFWYRQQPGQSLTLIATANQGSEATYESGFVIDKFPISRPNLTFSTLTVSNMSPEDSSIYLCSASPQGTGNTIYFGEGSWLTVV.

Ten or more counts support this clonotype. The rearrangement links TRBV20-1 to TRBJ2-3, with TRBD2 as a possible D gene (5 bases). Trimming shortened V by 0 bases and J by 8 bases, and 15 bases separated the two germline ends. This CDR3 has 14 amino acids. CDR1 and CDR2 from the germline V gene are DFQATT and SNEGSKA (reference sequence). As DNA, the CDR3 is TGCAGTGCTAGAGATCCTAAGACGGAGGCTACGCAGTATTTT. This gives the protein CSARDPKTEATQYF.

This chain connects TRBV19 to TRBJ2-1, with D perhaps matching TRBD1 or TRBD2 (5 bases each). The CDR3 has 17 amino acids. Per the germline V gene, CDR1 is LNHDA and CDR2 is SQIVND (reference sequence). V shed 6 bases and J shed 10 bases, with 28 bases lying between them. The CDR3 is CASRARTSGSSGDEQFF. The CDR3 bases are TGTGCCAGTAGGGCCCGGACCTCAGGGTCCTCTGGGGACGAGCAGTTCTTC.

This clonotype was detected many times. CDR3 protein: CASSSDRAWGTEAFF. The CDR3 DNA is TGTGCCAGCAGTTCAGACAGGGCTTGGGGCACTGAAGCTTTCTTT. The rearrangement joins TRBV12-3 or TRBV12-4 to TRBJ1-1, with TRBD1 matching 7 bases. The junction had 9 bases not matched to a gene; V was cut back by 4 bases and J by 4 bases. This CDR3 is 15 amino acids long.

This clonotype was picked up many times. V and J are TRBV27 and TRBJ1-5, with D possibly being TRBD1 (5 bases). This CDR3 is built from 16 residues. Germline values: CDR1 MNHEY, CDR2 SMNVEV (reference sequence). V lost 0 bases and J 2 bases, leaving 11 bases between the germline ends. CDR3 sequence: CASSLSGGWGNQPQHF. CDR3 sequence (DNA): TGTGCCAGCAGTTTATCGGGGGGTTGGGGCAATCAGCCCCAGCATTTT.

This clonotype was recorded many times. The J gene is TRBJ2-1, the V gene TRBV2; D ambiguous. Germline values: CDR1 SNHLY, CDR2 FYNNEI. This CDR3 comprises 15 residues. V was clipped by 2 bases and J by 2 bases, with 10 bases between them. In nucleotides, the CDR3 is TGTGCCAGCAGTGAACAAGGTTGGCCCTACAATGAGCAGTTCTTC. Translating it yields CASSEQGWPYNEQFF.

This clonotype was seen many times. The rearrangement joins TRBV28 to TRBJ1-2; a weak D match, TRBD1 (5 bases). Germline CDR1 reads MDHEN; CDR2 reads SYDVKM. CDR3 length equals 18 residues. V shed 3 bases and J shed 1 base, with 21 bases lying between them. The CDR3 nucleotides read TGTGCCAGCAGTTTCCAGACAGCCGATTGGGATTATAACTATGGCTACACCTTC. This translates into CASSFQTADWDYNYGYTF.

This clonotype showed up many times. The CDR3 reads CAISESGDRGQPQHF. Here the CDR3 DNA reads TGTGCCATCAGTGAGTCGGGGGACAGGGGTCAGCCCCAGCATTTT. The rearrangement links TRBV10-3 to TRBJ1-5; 10 bases are shared with TRBD1. V lost 0 bases, J lost 6 bases, and 2 bases stayed unmatched. This CDR3 comprises 15 residues. Per germline, CDR1 ENHRY and CDR2 SYGVKD.

At least ten counts were recorded for this clonotype. The genes are TRBV29-1 and TRBJ1-1; 11 bases are shared with TRBD1. The germline CDR1 and CDR2 sequences are SQVTM and ANQGSEA. V lost 7 bases and J lost 6; bases outside the gene matches: 7. CDR3 size: 13 residues. The CDR3 spells CSGTGGAAAEAFF. The CDR3 bases are TGCAGCGGGACAGGGGGCGCCGCGGCTGAAGCTTTCTTT.